This T cell receptor beta chain was documented in a study of cytomegalovirus exposure and HLA in healthy donors. Turning to the study itself: From HLA-typed donors, an early data release held approximately 85 million unique TCRs. Among the 300 to 450 genotyped donors, 65% to 85% were placed in the Caucasian-associated ancestry cluster. Study outcomes and limitations: Later genetic work tied a missense DCLRE1C variant to beta-chain V and J trimming.

About this clone itself: What it binds is unknown.

The PCR was carried out with 60 Vbeta primers and 13 Jbeta primers. Clones were sequenced by immunoSEQ multiplex PCR, and TCRdb holds only the in-frame ones, with some missing. The table lists some 190,000 clones, over 65% of them singletons. The TCR originated in a man between 18 and 35 years old in good health and CMV-seronegative. What was sequenced was PBMCs.

This chain's CDR3 is CASSLSSGLAGLGIYYEQFF. In DNA form, the CDR3 reads TGTGCCAGCAGTTTATCGTCAGGACTAGCGGGCCTTGGGATATACTATGAGCAGTTCTTC. This chain connects TRBV27 to TRBJ2-1; 11 positions match TRBD2. In germline, CDR1 is MNHEY, CDR2 SMNVEV (reference sequence). The ends lost 0 bases at V and 8 bases at J; junction bases unmatched: 18. This CDR3 has 20 residues.